The TCR beta chain under discussion was sequenced for a study of OX40 agonist ivuxolimab in advanced cancers. Study information: The study treated patients with ivuxolimab, an agonistic anti-OX40 (CD134) antibody.

The table came from immunoSEQ multiplex PCR; TCRdb's copy has only in-frame clones and leaves some out. This table has 68,000 or so clones, approximately 90% appearing once. Germline CDR1 and CDR2: SGHVS and FQNEAQ. The V and J ends lost 1 base and 3 bases respectively, with 12 bases between them. The CDR3 is 15 residues long. This clonotype originated in an adult with an advanced solid tumor such as melanoma, head and neck, liver or kidney cancer. The rearrangement uses TRBV7-8 and TRBJ2-5; D is undetermined. This specimen consisted of CD4+ or CD8+ T cells sorted from blood, obtained in a trial of the OX40 agonist ivuxolimab. CDR3: CASSLDLRPKETQYF. CDR3 in DNA: TGTGCCAGCAGCTTAGATTTGCGGCCAAAAGAGACCCAGTACTTC.